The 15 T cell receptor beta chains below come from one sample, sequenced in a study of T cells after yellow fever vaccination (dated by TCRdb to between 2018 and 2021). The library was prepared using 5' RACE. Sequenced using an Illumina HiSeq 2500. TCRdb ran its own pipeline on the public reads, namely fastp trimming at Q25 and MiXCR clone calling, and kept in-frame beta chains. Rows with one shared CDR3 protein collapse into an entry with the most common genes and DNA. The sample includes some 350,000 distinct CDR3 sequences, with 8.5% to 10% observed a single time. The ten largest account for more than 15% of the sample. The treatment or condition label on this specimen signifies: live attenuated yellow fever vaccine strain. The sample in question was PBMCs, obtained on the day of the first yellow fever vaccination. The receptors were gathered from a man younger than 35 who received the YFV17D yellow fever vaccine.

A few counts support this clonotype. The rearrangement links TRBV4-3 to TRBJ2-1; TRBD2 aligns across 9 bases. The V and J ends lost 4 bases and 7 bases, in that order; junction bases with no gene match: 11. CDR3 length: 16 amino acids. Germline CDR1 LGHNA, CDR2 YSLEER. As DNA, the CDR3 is TGCGCCAGCAGCCCCTACAGCGCTAGCGGGGTGAATGAGCAGTTCTTC. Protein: CASSPYSASGVNEQFF.

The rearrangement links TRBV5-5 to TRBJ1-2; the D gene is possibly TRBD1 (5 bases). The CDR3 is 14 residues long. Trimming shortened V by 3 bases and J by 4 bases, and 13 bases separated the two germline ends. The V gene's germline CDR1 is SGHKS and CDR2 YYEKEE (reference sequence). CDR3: CASSSRGALYGYTF. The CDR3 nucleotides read TGTGCCAGCAGCTCGAGAGGGGCGCTCTATGGCTACACCTTC.

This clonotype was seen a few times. CDR3 protein: CASSYSPDLRGYTF. CDR3 bases: TGTGCCAGCAGTTACAGTCCTGACTTGCGTGGCTACACCTTC. The J gene is TRBJ1-2, the V gene TRBV6-5; D not certain. Deletions cut 2 bases from V and 7 bases from J, with 14 bases between. Germline assignment: CDR1 MNHEY and CDR2 SVGAGI. The CDR3 contains 14 residues.

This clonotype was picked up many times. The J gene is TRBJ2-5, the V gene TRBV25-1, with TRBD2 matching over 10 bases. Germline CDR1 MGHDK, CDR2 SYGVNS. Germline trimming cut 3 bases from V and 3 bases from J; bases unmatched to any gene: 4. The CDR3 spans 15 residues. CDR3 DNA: TGTGCCAGCAGTGACTCCAGCGGGGGGGAAGAGACCCAGTACTTC. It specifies CASSDSSGGEETQYF.

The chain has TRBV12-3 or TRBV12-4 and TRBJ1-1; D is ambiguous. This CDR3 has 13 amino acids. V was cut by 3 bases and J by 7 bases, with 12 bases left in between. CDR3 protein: CASSFLGRGEAFF. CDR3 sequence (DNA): TGTGCCAGCAGTTTCCTCGGCCGGGGTGAAGCTTTCTTT.

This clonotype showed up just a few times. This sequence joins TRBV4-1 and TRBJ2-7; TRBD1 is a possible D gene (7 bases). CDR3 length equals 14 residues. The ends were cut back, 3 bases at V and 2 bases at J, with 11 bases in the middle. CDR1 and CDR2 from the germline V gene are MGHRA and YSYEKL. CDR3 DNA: TGCGCCAGCAGCCACCAGGGGGGAGCCTACGAGCAGTACTTC. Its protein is CASSHQGGAYEQYF.

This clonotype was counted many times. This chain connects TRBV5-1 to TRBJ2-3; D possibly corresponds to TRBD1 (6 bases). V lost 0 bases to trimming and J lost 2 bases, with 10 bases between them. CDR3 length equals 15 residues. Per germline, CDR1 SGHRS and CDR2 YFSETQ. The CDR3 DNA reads TGCGCCAGCAGCTTGGGGACAGTCTTCACAGATACGCAGTATTTT. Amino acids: CASSLGTVFTDTQYF.

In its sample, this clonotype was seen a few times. The CDR3 bases are TGTGCCAGCAGTTTAAACGGACGGGGCTACACCTTC. As protein: CASSLNGRGYTF. The chain links TRBV12-3 or TRBV12-4 to TRBJ1-2; unclear D gene. The CDR3 loop spans 12 amino acids. Trimming removed 2 bases from V and 8 bases from J, with 9 bases in between.

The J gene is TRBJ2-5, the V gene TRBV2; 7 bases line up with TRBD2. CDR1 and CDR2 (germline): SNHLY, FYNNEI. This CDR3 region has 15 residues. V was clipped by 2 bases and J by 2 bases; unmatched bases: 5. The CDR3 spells CASSEFPSGQETQYF. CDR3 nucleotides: TGTGCCAGCAGTGAATTCCCTAGCGGACAAGAGACCCAGTACTTC.

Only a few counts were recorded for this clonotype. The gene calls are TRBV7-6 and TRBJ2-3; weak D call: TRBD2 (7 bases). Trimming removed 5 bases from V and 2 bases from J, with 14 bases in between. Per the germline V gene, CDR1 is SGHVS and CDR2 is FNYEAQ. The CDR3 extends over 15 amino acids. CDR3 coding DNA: TGTGCCAGCAGCAGGGGGGGACGGGACACAGATACGCAGTATTTT. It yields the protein CASSRGGRDTDTQYF. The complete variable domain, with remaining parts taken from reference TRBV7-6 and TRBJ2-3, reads GAGVSQSPRYKVTKRGQDVALRCDPISGHVSLYWYRQALGQGPEFLTYFNYEAQQDKSGLPNDRFSAERPEGSISTLTIQRTEQRDSAMYRCASSRGGRDTDTQYFGPGTRLTVL.

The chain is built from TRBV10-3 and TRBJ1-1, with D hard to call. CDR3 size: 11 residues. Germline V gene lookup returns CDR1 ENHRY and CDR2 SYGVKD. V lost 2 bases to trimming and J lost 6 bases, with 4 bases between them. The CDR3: CAISEAAEAFF. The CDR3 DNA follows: TGTGCCATCAGTGAGGCTGCTGAAGCTTTCTTT.

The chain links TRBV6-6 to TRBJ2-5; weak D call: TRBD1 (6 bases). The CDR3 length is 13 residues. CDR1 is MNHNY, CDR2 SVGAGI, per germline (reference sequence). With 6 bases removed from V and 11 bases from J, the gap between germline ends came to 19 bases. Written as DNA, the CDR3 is TGTGCCAGCAGGCTTCTAACAGGGTCGAGTCAGTACTTC. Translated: CASRLLTGSSQYF.

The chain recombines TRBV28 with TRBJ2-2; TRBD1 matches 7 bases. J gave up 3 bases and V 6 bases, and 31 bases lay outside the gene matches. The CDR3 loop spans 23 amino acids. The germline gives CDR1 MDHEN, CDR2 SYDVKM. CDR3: CASRKEPGQRPLGIQVDTGELFF. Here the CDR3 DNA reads TGTGCCAGCAGGAAGGAACCGGGACAGAGGCCCCTAGGGATCCAGGTGGACACCGGGGAGCTGTTTTTT. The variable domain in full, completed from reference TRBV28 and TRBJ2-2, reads DVKVTQSSRYLVKRTGEKVFLECVQDMDHENMFWYRQDPGLGLRLIYFSYDVKMKEKGDIPEGYSVSREKKERFSLILESASTNQTSMYLCASRKEPGQRPLGIQVDTGELFFGEGSRLTVL.

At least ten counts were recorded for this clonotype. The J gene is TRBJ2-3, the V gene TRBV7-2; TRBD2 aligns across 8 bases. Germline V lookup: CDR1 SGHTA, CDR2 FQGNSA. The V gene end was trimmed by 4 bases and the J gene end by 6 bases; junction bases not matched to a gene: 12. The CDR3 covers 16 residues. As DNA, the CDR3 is TGTGCCAGCAGCTCCTCCGGGACTAGGGTTAAGGATACGCAGTATTTT. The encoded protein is CASSSSGTRVKDTQYF.

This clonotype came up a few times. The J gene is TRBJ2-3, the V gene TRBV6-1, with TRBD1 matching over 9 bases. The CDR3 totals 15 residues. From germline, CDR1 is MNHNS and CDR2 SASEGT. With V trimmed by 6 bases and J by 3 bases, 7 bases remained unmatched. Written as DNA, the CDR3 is TGTGCCAGCAGATCACAGGGGGCGCGGACAGATACGCAGTATTTT. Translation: CASRSQGARTDTQYF.